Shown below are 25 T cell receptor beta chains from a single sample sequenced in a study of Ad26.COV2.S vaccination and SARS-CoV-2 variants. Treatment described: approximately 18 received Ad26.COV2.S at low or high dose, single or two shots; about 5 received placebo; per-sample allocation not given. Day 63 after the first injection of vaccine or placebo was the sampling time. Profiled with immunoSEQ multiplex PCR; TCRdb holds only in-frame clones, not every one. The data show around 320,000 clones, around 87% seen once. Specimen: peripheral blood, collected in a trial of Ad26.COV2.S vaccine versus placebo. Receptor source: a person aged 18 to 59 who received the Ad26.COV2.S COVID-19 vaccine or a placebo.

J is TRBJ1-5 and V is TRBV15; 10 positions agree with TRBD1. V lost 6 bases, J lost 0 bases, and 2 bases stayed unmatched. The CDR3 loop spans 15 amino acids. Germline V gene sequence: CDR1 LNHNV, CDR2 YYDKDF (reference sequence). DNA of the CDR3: TGTGCCACCAGAAGGACAGGGGGTAGCAATCAGCCCCAGCATTTT. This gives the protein CATRRTGGSNQPQHF.

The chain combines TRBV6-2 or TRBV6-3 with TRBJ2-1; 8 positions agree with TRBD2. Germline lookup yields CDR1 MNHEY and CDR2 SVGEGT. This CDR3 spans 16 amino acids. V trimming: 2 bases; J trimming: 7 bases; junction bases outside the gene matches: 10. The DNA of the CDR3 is TGTGCCAGCAGTTACCACGGGGGGGCCAAGATTAATGAGCAGTTCTTC. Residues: CASSYHGGAKINEQFF.

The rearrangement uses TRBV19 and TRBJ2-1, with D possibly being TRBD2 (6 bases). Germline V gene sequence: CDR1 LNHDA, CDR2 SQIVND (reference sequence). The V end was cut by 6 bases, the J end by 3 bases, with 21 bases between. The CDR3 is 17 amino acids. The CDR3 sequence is CASSPIGDSKSYNEQFF. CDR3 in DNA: TGTGCCAGTAGCCCCATAGGGGACTCAAAAAGCTACAATGAGCAGTTCTTC.

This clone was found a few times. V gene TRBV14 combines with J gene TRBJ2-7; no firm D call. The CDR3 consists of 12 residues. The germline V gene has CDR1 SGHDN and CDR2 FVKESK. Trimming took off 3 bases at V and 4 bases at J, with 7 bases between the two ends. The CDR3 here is CASSHRWYEQYF. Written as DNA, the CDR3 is TGTGCCAGCAGCCATCGATGGTACGAGCAGTACTTC.

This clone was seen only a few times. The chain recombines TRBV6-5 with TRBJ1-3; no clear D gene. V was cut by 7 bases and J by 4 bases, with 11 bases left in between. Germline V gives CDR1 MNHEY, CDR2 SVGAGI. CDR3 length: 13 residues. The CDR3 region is CASTPAVGNTIYF. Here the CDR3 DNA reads TGTGCCAGCACCCCGGCGGTGGGAAACACCATATATTTT.

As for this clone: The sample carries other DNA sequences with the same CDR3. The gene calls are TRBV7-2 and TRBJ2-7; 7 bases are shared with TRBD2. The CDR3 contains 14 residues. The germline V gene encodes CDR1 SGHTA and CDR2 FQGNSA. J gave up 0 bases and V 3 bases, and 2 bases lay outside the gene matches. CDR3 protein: CASSLGGGSYEQYF. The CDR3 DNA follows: TGTGCCAGCAGCTTGGGCGGGGGCTCCTACGAGCAGTACTTC.

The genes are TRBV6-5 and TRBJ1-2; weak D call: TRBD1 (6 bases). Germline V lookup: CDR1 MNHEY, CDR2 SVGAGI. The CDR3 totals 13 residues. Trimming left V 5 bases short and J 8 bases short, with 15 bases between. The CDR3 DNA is TGTGCCAGCAGTACACCGGACAGTCGGGGCTACACCTTC. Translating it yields CASSTPDSRGYTF.

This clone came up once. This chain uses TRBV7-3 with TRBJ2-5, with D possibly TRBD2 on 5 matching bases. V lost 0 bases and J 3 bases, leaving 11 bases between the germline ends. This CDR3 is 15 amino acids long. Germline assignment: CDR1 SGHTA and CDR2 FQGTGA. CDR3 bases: TGTGCCAGCAGCTTAACAACTAGAGGGAAAGAGACCCAGTACTTC. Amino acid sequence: CASSLTTRGKETQYF.

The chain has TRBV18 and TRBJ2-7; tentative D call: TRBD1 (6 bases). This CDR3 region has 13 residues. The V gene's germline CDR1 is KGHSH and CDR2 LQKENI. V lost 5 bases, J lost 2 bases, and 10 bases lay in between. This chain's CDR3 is CASSAGTTYEQYF. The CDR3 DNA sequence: TGTGCCAGCTCAGCCGGGACAACCTACGAGCAGTACTTC.

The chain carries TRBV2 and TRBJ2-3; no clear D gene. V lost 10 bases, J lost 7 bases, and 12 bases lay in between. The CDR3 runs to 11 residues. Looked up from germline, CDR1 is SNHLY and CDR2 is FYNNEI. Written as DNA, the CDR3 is TGTGCCACCACAGAGATAAATACGCAGTATTTT. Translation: CATTEINTQYF.

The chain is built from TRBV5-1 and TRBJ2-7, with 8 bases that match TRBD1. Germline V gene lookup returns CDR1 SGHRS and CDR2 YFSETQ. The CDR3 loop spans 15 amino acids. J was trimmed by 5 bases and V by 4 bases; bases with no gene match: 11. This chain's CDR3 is CASSRPGQGGHEQYF. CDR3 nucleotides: TGCGCCAGCAGCCGGCCAGGACAGGGAGGACACGAGCAGTACTTC.

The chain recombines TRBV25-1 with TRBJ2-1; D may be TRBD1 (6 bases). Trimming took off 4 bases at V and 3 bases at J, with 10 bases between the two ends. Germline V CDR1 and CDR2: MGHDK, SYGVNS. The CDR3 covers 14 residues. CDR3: CASSGKDSYNEQFF. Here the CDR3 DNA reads TGTGCCAGCAGTGGTAAGGACAGCTACAATGAGCAGTTCTTC.

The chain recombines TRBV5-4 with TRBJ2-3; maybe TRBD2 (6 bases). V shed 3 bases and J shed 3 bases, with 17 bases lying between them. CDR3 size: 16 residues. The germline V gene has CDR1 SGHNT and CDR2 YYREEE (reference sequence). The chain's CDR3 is CASSSQRARSTDTQYF. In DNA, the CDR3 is TGTGCCAGCAGCTCCCAGCGGGCCCGAAGTACAGATACGCAGTATTTT.

The CDR3, as DNA: TGTGCCAGCAGCCCGGGGGGCTCTAATCGTAATGAGCAGTTCTTC. It codes for CASSPGGSNRNEQFF. The chain combines TRBV9 with TRBJ2-1; a weak D match, TRBD2 (7 bases). The CDR3 is 15 residues long. Germline V gives CDR1 SGDLS, CDR2 YYNGEE. V was trimmed by 4 bases and J by 7 bases, leaving 18 bases between them.

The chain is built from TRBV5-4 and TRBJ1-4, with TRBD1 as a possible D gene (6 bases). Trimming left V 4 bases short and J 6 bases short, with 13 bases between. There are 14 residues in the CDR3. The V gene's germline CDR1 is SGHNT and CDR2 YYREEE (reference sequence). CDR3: CASSRTGMDEKLFF. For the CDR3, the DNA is TGTGCCAGCAGCCGCACAGGGATGGATGAAAAACTGTTTTTT.

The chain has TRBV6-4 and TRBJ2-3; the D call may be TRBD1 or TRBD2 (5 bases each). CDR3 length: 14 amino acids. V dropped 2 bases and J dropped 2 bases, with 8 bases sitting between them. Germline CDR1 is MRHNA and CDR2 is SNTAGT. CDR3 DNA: TGTGCCAGCAGTGACCCCGGGGCCACAGATACGCAGTATTTT. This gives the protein CASSDPGATDTQYF.

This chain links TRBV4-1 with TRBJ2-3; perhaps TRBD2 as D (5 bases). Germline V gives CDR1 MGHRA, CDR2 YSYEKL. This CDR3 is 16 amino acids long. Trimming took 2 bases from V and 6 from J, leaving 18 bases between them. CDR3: CASSQPREPTGDTQYF. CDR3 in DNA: TGCGCCAGCAGCCAACCCCGGGAACCCACCGGGGATACGCAGTATTTT.

CDR3 DNA: TGTGCCAGCAGCCCCGCGGGGTTTAGGCCAAAAGAGACCCAGTACTTC. This encodes CASSPAGFRPKETQYF. This rearrangement joins TRBV5-4 to TRBJ2-5, with D possibly matching TRBD2 (6 bases). Trimming removed 4 bases from V and 3 bases from J, with 19 bases in between. The germline CDR1 and CDR2 sequences are SGHNT and YYREEE (reference sequence). This CDR3 region has 16 residues.

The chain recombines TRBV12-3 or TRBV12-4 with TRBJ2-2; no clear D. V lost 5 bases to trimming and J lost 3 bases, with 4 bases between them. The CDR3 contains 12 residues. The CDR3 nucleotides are TGTGCCAGCAGTGCACACACCGGGGAGCTGTTTTTT. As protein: CASSAHTGELFF.

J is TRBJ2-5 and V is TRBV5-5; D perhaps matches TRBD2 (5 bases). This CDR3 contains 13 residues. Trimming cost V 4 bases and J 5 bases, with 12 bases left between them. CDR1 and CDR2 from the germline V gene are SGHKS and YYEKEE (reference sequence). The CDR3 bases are TGTGCCAGCAGCCCTGACCGGACTGAGACCCAGTACTTC. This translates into CASSPDRTETQYF.

The CDR3 DNA reads as TGTGCCAGCAGCACCATGGGGGCTAGCGACACAGATACGCAGTATTTT. As protein: CASSTMGASDTDTQYF. The chain couples TRBV7-8 to TRBJ2-3; D is possibly TRBD1 or TRBD2 (6 bases each). Trimming left V 5 bases short and J 2 bases short, with 17 bases between. The CDR3 loop spans 16 amino acids. Germline CDR1 SGHVS, CDR2 FQNEAQ.

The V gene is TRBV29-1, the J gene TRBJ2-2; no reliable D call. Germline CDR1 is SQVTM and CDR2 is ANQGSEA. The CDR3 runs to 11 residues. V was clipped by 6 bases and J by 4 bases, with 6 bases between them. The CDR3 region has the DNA TGCAGCGTCTACAGCACCGGGGAGCTGTTTTTT. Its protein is CSVYSTGELFF.

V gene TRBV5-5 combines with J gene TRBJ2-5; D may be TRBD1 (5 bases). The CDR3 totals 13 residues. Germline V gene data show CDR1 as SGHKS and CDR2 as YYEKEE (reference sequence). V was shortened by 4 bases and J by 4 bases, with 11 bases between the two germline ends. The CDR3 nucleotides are TGTGCCAGCAGCGCGGACACGGGAGAGACCCAGTACTTC. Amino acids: CASSADTGETQYF.

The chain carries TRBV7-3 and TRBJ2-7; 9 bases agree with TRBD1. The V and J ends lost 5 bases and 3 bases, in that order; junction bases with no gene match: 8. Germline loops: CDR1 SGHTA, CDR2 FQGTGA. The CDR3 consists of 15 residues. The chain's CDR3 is CASSLTGTGIYEQYF. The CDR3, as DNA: TGTGCCAGCAGCCTGACCGGGACAGGGATCTACGAGCAGTACTTC.

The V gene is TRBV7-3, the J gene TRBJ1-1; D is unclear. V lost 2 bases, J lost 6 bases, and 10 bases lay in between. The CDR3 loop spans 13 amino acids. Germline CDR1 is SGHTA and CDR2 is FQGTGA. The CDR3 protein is CASSLGHNSEAFF. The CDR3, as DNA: TGTGCCAGCAGCTTAGGGCACAACTCTGAAGCTTTCTTT.